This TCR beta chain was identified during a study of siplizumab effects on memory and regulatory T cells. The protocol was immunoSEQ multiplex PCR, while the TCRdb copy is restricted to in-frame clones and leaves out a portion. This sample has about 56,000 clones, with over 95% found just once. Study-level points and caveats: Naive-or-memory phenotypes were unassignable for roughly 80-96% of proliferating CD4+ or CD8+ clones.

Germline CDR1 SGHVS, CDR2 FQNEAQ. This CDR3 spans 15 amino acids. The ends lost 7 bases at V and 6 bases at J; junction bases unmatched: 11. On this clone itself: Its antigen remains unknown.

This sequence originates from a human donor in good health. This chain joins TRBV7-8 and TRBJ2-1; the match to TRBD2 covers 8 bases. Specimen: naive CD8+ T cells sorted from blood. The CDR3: CASTLVAGGTNEQFF. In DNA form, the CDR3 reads TGTGCCAGCACCTTGGTGGCGGGAGGAACCAATGAGCAGTTCTTC.